This TCR beta chain comes out of a study of blood T cell repertoires in COVID-19. Study-level information: The United States, Italy and Spain were the sources of the acute and convalescent COVID-19 samples. T cells, B-cell-depleted T cells, or PBMCs provided the cDNA or gDNA that served as material.

This CDR3 contains 14 residues. Trimming removed 6 bases from V and 8 bases from J; junction bases left unmatched: 8. Looked up from germline, CDR1 is MNHEY and CDR2 is SMNVEV (reference sequence). Study processing details: Cell counts per sample came from amplifying reference gene primers. TCRdb keeps only in-frame clones here, not all; method: immunoSEQ multiplex PCR. V and J calls and clone size come straight from that table; D and trimming were deduced from the DNA. The table has fewer than 200,000 clones, nearly 90% seen once. The chain has TRBV27 and TRBJ1-1, with 11 positions matching TRBD1. The TCR originated in a young man who had recovered from COVID-19. The sequencing sample was made of peripheral blood. This CDR3 reads CASRYWTGGAEAFF. As DNA, the CDR3 is TGTGCCAGCAGGTACTGGACAGGGGGCGCCGAAGCTTTCTTT.